The 18 T cell receptor beta chains below all came from one sample that was sequenced in a study of blood T cell repertoires in COVID-19. Repertoires were generated with immunoSEQ multiplex PCR, while TCRdb's copy carries only in-frame clones and drops some. There are 200,000 to 300,000 clones in the sample; roughly 86% occur only once, and 3% to 4% lies in the top ten. The sequenced sample was PBMCs or T cells enriched from blood (not recorded which). The origin of the receptors is a woman in her forties with acute COVID-19.

As DNA, the CDR3 is TGTGCCAGCAGCCCGGGACTAGCGGGAGGGCCTAGAGAGACCCAGTACTTC. Its translation: CASSPGLAGGPRETQYF. This chain connects TRBV5-4 to TRBJ2-5; 16 bases fit TRBD2. Germline assignment: CDR1 SGHNT and CDR2 YYREEE (reference sequence). Unmatched junction bases numbered 7, after V lost 4 bases and J lost 4 bases. CDR3 length equals 17 residues.

This clone has a handful of counts. The chain uses TRBV9 and TRBJ1-3, with D maybe TRBD1 (6 bases). The CDR3 has 15 amino acids. Germline V gene data show CDR1 as SGDLS and CDR2 as YYNGEE. V was shortened by 4 bases and J by 0 bases, with 11 bases between the two germline ends. CDR3 sequence: CASSFTGNSGNTIYF. The CDR3 region has the DNA TGTGCCAGCAGCTTTACAGGGAACTCTGGAAACACCATATATTTT.

This chain joins TRBV30 and TRBJ2-3; D is possibly TRBD2 (6 bases). The CDR3 has 14 residues. CDR1 is GTSNPN, CDR2 SVGIG, per germline (reference sequence). Trimming took 3 bases from V and 4 from J, leaving 14 bases between them. The CDR3: CAWSLGGAADTQYF. Written as DNA, the CDR3 is TGTGCCTGGAGCTTGGGGGGAGCTGCAGATACGCAGTATTTT.

The rearrangement uses TRBV14 and TRBJ1-6; D is ambiguous. Looked up from germline, CDR1 is SGHDN and CDR2 is FVKESK. CDR3 length: 16 amino acids. V was pared by 0 bases and J by 6 bases, with 12 bases between. CDR3 amino acids: CASSQDRPALNSPLHF. The CDR3 DNA sequence: TGTGCCAGCAGCCAAGACAGGCCGGCCCTTAATTCACCCCTCCACTTT.

This chain uses TRBV9 with TRBJ2-5; TRBD1 might be the D (6 bases). Trimming left V 0 bases short and J 0 bases short, with 12 bases between. Germline loops: CDR1 SGDLS, CDR2 YYNGEE. The CDR3 is made up of 16 amino acids. CDR3 amino acids: CASSVEGDPNQETQYF. The CDR3, as DNA: TGTGCCAGCAGCGTAGAGGGGGACCCGAACCAAGAGACCCAGTACTTC. The full variable domain, its missing parts supplied by reference TRBV9 and TRBJ2-5, is DSGVTQTPKHLITATGQRVTLRCSPRSGDLSVYWYQQSLDQGLQFLIQYYNGEERAKGNILERFSAQQFPDLHSELNLSSLELGDSALYFCASSVEGDPNQETQYFGPGTRLLVL.

V usage is TRBV12-3 or TRBV12-4 and J usage is TRBJ1-1; D unresolved. V lost 1 base, J lost 10 bases, and 10 bases lay in between. This CDR3 region has 12 residues. CDR3 sequence (DNA): TGTGCCAGCAGTTTAGTCGCCCGGGGAGCTTTCTTT. The encoded protein is CASSLVARGAFF.

The V gene is TRBV19, the J gene TRBJ1-5; 12 bases line up with TRBD1. The CDR3 sequence is 15 residues long. Trimming removed 3 bases from V and 6 bases from J; junction bases left unmatched: 3. Per the germline V gene, CDR1 is LNHDA and CDR2 is SQIVND (reference sequence). The CDR3, as DNA: TGTGCCAGTAGTATCGGGACAGGGGGCGGTCAGCCCCAGCATTTT. Protein sequence: CASSIGTGGGQPQHF.

This chain connects TRBV3-1 (or the pseudogene TRBV3-2) to TRBJ2-3, with D hard to call. The CDR3 runs to 16 residues. Trimming pared 1 base from V and 2 bases from J, leaving 13 bases between. Germline CDR1 is LGHDT and CDR2 is YNNKEL (reference sequence). CDR3 sequence (DNA): TGTGCCAGCAGCCAAGTGCTGCGGAGCGCCACAGATACGCAGTATTTT. It yields the protein CASSQVLRSATDTQYF.

This chain uses TRBV7-8 with TRBJ2-3, with 12 nucleotides matching TRBD1. Germline V gene lookup returns CDR1 SGHVS and CDR2 FQNEAQ. Trimming removed 3 bases from V and 1 base from J; junction bases left unmatched: 2. CDR3 size: 16 residues. CDR3 residues: CASSLGTGGGTDTQYF. The CDR3 coding sequence is TGTGCCAGCAGCTTGGGGACAGGGGGCGGCACAGATACGCAGTATTTT. Based on the CDR3 plus reference TRBV7-8 and TRBJ2-3, the full variable domain is GAGVSQSPRYKVAKRGQDVALRCDPISGHVSLFWYQQALGQGPEFLTYFQNEAQLDKSGLPSDRFFAERPEGSVSTLKIQRTQQEDSAVYLCASSLGTGGGTDTQYFGPGTRLTVL.

The genes are TRBV2 and TRBJ2-7; 8 bases align to TRBD1. V lost 3 bases and J lost 4; bases outside the gene matches: 5. Germline values: CDR1 SNHLY, CDR2 FYNNEI. The CDR3 runs 14 residues. CDR3 sequence reads: CASSDRGPSYEQYF. CDR3 bases: TGTGCCAGCAGTGACAGGGGGCCTTCTTACGAGCAGTACTTC.

This rearrangement joins TRBV11-3 to TRBJ2-7; no firm D call. The germline CDR1 and CDR2 sequences are SGHNT and YENEEA. The CDR3 loop spans 13 amino acids. The V end was cut by 0 bases, the J end by 6 bases, with 9 bases between. For the CDR3, the DNA is TGTGCCAGCAGCTTAGACCCTCGACTCGAGCAGTACTTC. Translating it yields CASSLDPRLEQYF.

The rearrangement joins TRBV5-5 to TRBJ1-4, with 9 bases matching TRBD1. The trim removed 4 bases at V and 2 bases at J, leaving 12 bases unmatched. Looked up from germline, CDR1 is SGHKS and CDR2 is YYEKEE (reference sequence). This CDR3 is built from 18 residues. In DNA form, the CDR3 reads TGTGCCAGCAGCCGCGAACCGGGACAGGGAGTCACTAATGAAAAACTGTTTTTT. This translates into CASSREPGQGVTNEKLFF.

This chain joins TRBV4-2 and TRBJ2-7; 15 bases match TRBD2. CDR1 is LGHNA, CDR2 YNFKEQ, per germline. This CDR3 has 19 residues. Trimming removed 0 bases from V and 3 bases from J; junction bases left unmatched: 9. CDR3 in DNA: TGTGCCAGCAGCCAAGATCCCGGGACTAGCGGGAGGTCGAGCTACGAGCAGTACTTC. This sequence encodes CASSQDPGTSGRSSYEQYF.

CDR3 region: CASSYPGLAGGVSYEQYF. CDR3 sequence (DNA): TGTGCCAGCAGTTACCCCGGACTAGCGGGAGGGGTTTCCTACGAGCAGTACTTC. This chain joins TRBV6-2 or TRBV6-3 and TRBJ2-7, with 15 bases matching TRBD2. The CDR3 spans 18 residues. CDR1 MNHEY and CDR2 SVGEGT come from the germline V gene. V dropped 2 bases and J dropped 1; count of bases not matched to a gene: 6.

The gene calls are TRBV24-1 and TRBJ2-1; 7 nucleotides align to TRBD2. The germline gives CDR1 KGHDR, CDR2 SFDVKD. The CDR3 sequence is 13 residues long. Trimming at V came to 9 bases and at J to 2 bases, leaving 3 bases not matched to a gene. The CDR3 nucleotides are TGTGCCACCCGGGAGGATACCTACAATGAGCAGTTCTTC. Residues: CATREDTYNEQFF.

The chain carries TRBV19 and TRBJ1-1; D gene uncertain. Trimming took 6 bases from V and 1 from J, leaving 9 bases between them. The germline V gene encodes CDR1 LNHDA and CDR2 SQIVND (reference sequence). CDR3 length: 13 residues. The CDR3 nucleotides read TGTGCCAGTAGGTGGGAGAGGAACACTGAAGCTTTCTTT. Protein: CASRWERNTEAFF. Based on the CDR3 plus reference TRBV19 and TRBJ1-1, the full variable domain is DGGITQSPKYLFRKEGQNVTLSCEQNLNHDAMYWYRQDPGQGLRLIYYSQIVNDFQKGDIAEGYSVSREKKESFPLTVTSAQKNPTAFYLCASRWERNTEAFFGQGTRLTVV.

V and J are TRBV30 and TRBJ2-1, with TRBD1 as a possible D gene (6 bases). Per germline, CDR1 GTSNPN and CDR2 SVGIG (reference sequence). The germline V and J ends were trimmed by 6 bases and 7 bases, with 16 bases remaining between them. The CDR3 runs to 13 residues. The CDR3 loop is CACNQGSGNEQFF. DNA for the CDR3: TGTGCCTGTAATCAGGGGAGTGGGAATGAGCAGTTCTTC.

This clone was picked up a small number of times. V gene TRBV19 combines with J gene TRBJ2-2; 8 bases map to TRBD1. There are 16 residues in the CDR3. Trimming at V came to 1 base and at J to 5 bases, leaving 6 bases not matched to a gene. Germline lookup yields CDR1 LNHDA and CDR2 SQIVND (reference sequence). This CDR3 reads CASSIAQGEETGELFF. The DNA for the CDR3 is TGTGCCAGTAGTATAGCACAGGGGGAAGAGACCGGGGAGCTGTTTTTT.